One TCR beta chain is described in this entry. Its matching antigen is unknown. A read error may account for a junction end that differs from germline. These data originate in a study of CD8 T cells in ankylosing spondylitis. TCRdb analysed the 5' RACE reads with MiXCR anew, one entry per CDR3 protein. The sample records about 130,000 distinct CDR3 sequences, about a tenth being singletons. Findings and caveats of the study: What appeared characteristic of ankylosing spondylitis blood was a TCR beta motif of seven to nine highly homologous variants. Past research had described some motif variants in reactive arthritis synovial fluid and blood.

This CDR3 has 17 amino acids. Germline V gene lookup returns CDR1 SGHTA and CDR2 FQGNSA. The V call is TRBV7-2, the J call TRBJ2-4; possibly TRBD1 for D (6 bases). Sequenced sample: blood, either unsorted or a sorted T cell fraction (not recorded which). The sequence came from a male donor with ankylosing spondylitis or in good health (not recorded which). The CDR3 loop is CASSLFPPGAAKDIQYF. In DNA, the CDR3 is TGTGCCAGCAGCTTATTCCCCCCAGGGGCAGCCAAAGACATTCAGTACTTC.